This TCR beta chain was sequenced for a study of cytomegalovirus exposure and HLA in healthy donors. Study summary: Researchers found that roughly 77% of about 400 genotyped donors fell within the Caucasian-associated ancestry cluster. Overall study results and limits: Earlier findings revealed that most TCR beta V segments proved productive either about 87% or about 30% of the time. The study put 150 to 200 TCR beta chains on its list as cytomegalovirus-associated.

The CDR3 runs 15 residues. CDR1 and CDR2 from the germline V gene are SGHRS and YFSETQ. The germline V and J ends were trimmed by 1 base and 0 bases, with 8 bases remaining between them. This clone was detected only a few times. The antigen is unknown. The PCR had 60 Vbeta and 13 Jbeta primers. Assay used: immunoSEQ multiplex PCR; TCRdb lists only in-frame clones, some missing. The repertoire includes 150,000 to 200,000 clones, 70% to 90% of them detected once, and over 1.5% sits in the top ten. The chain has TRBV5-1 and TRBJ1-5; a possible D gene is TRBD1 (6 bases). The TCR sequence derives from a woman aged 18 to 35 in good health and CMV-seronegative. The specimen sequenced was PBMCs. CDR3 nucleotides: TGCGCCAGCAGCTTGCAGGGGAATAGCAATCAGCCCCAGCATTTT. This translates into CASSLQGNSNQPQHF.